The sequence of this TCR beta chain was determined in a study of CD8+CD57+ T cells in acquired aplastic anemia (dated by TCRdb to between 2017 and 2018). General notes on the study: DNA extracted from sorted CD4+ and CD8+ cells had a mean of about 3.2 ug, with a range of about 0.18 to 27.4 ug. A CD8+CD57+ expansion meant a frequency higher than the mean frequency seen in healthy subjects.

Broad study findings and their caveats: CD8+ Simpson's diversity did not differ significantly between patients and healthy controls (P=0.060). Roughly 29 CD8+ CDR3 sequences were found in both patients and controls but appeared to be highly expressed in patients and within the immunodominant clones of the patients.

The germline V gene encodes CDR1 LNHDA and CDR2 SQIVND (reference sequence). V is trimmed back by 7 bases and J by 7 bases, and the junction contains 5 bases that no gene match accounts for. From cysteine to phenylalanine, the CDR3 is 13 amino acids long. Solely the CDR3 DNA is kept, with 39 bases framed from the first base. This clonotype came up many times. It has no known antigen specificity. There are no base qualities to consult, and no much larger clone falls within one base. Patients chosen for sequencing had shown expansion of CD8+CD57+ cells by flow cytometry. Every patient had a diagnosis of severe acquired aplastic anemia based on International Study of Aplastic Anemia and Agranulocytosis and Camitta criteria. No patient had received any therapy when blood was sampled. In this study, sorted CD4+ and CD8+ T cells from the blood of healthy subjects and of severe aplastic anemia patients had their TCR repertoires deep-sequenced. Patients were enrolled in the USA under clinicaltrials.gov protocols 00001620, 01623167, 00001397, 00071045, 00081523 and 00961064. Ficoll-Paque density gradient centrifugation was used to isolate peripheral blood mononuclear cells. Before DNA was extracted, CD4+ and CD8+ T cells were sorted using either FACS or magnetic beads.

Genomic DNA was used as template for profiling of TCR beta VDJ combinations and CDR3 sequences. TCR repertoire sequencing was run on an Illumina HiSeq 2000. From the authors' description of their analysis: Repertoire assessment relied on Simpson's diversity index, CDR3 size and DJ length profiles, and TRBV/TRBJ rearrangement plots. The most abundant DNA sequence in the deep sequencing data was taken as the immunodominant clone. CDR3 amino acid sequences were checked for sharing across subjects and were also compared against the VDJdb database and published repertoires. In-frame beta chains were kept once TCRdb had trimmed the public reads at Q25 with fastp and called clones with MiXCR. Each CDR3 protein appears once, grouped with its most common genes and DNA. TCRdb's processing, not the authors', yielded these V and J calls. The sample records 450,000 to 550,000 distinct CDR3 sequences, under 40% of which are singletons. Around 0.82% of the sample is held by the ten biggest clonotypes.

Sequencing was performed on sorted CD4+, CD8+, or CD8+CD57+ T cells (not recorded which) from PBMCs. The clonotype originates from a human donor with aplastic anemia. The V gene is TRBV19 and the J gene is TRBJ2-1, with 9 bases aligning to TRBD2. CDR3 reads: CASKSSGENEQFF. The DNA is TGTGCCAGTAAGTCTAGCGGGGAGAATGAGCAGTTCTTC. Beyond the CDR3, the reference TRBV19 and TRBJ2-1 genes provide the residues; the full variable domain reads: DGGITQSPKYLFRKEGQNVTLSCEQNLNHDAMYWYRQDPGQGLRLIYYSQIVNDFQKGDIAEGYSVSREKKESFPLTVTSAQKNPTAFYLCASKSSGENEQFFGPGTRLTVL.